Below, 5 T cell receptor beta chains from the same sample are listed, as sequenced in a study of OX40 agonist ivuxolimab in advanced cancers. Sequencing used immunoSEQ multiplex PCR; TCRdb keeps in-frame clones, though not all of them. The sample holds about 67,000 clones; over 80% are singletons and the top ten take under 0.4%. Sequencing was performed on CD4+ or CD8+ T cells sorted from blood, taken in a trial of the OX40 agonist ivuxolimab. These receptors were collected from an adult with an advanced solid tumor such as melanoma, head and neck, liver or kidney cancer.

This sequence joins TRBV9 and TRBJ1-5; 12 bases align to TRBD1. Germline CDR1 reads SGDLS; CDR2 reads YYNGEE. The CDR3 is 16 residues long. After removal of 0 bases from V and 6 bases from J, the junction contained 4 bases not matched to a gene. The CDR3 is CASSVGDRGPAQPQHF. The CDR3 region has the DNA TGTGCCAGCAGCGTAGGGGACAGGGGGCCGGCTCAGCCCCAGCATTTT.

The V gene is TRBV7-8, the J gene TRBJ1-6, with D perhaps TRBD1 (6 bases). This CDR3 has 15 amino acids. The germline gives CDR1 SGHVS, CDR2 FQNEAQ. Trimming pared 5 bases from V and 9 bases from J, leaving 17 bases between. The CDR3: CASSQVGGARSPLHF. As DNA, the CDR3 is TGTGCCAGCAGCCAGGTGGGGGGGGCGCGTTCACCCCTCCACTTT.

This chain links TRBV7-9 with TRBJ1-1; TRBD1 might be the D (5 bases). The CDR3 is 14 amino acids. Germline CDR1 reads SEHNR; CDR2 reads FQNEAQ (reference sequence). With 1 base removed from V and 5 bases from J, the gap between germline ends came to 11 bases. CDR3 DNA: TGTGCCAGCAGCTTAGACGGGGGGTCTACTGAAGCTTTCTTT. Protein sequence: CASSLDGGSTEAFF.

For this clone: This CDR3 is also generated by other DNA sequences in the sample. The rearrangement uses TRBV7-9 and TRBJ2-1; D is perhaps TRBD2 (6 bases). The CDR3 has 16 amino acids. Germline assignment: CDR1 SEHNR and CDR2 FQNEAQ (reference sequence). V was trimmed by 5 bases and J by 1 base, leaving 15 bases between them. CDR3: CASSKTGEESYNEQFF. In DNA form, the CDR3 reads TGTGCCAGCAGCAAGACGGGGGAGGAGTCCTACAATGAGCAGTTCTTC.

The chain combines TRBV25-1 with TRBJ2-1; D remains ambiguous. The CDR3 runs 16 residues. V was shortened by 7 bases and J by 6 bases, with 22 bases between the two germline ends. CDR1 and CDR2 (germline): MGHDK, SYGVNS. CDR3 loop: CASTGARRGLGNEQFF. As DNA, the CDR3 is TGTGCCAGCACCGGAGCGAGACGAGGATTGGGCAATGAGCAGTTCTTC. Full variable domain (rest looked up from reference TRBV25-1 and TRBJ2-1): EADIYQTPRYLVIGTGKKITLECSQTMGHDKMYWYQQDPGMELHLIHYSYGVNSTEKGDLSSESTVSRIRTEHFPLTLESARPSHTSQYLCASTGARRGLGNEQFFGPGTRLTVL.